This T cell receptor (beta chain) was recovered during a study of spatial heterogeneity in lung cancer (dated by TCRdb to between 2018 and 2021). Describing the broader study: More beta-chain than alpha-chain transcripts were consistently detected, likely reflecting higher beta-chain transcript abundance. In the raw uncorrected reads, each unique combination of TCR and UMI appeared more than ten times on average. TCR repertoire features were related to nonsynonymous mutation counts determined by whole-exome sequencing of tumor tissue. Both alpha and beta chains were TCR-sequenced in 200 or so tumor regions, about 64 matched nontumor lung samples and around 50 PBMC samples obtained at surgery. TCR alpha and beta repertoires were quantitatively compared across multiple tumor regions, matched nontumor lung and blood in non-small cell lung cancer. TCR transcript counts in tumor regions correlated strongly with a T cell transcriptional module score from matched bulk RNA-seq. Findings and caveats that apply to the study as a whole: TCR-seq was estimated to cover only about 7% of tumor T cells for alpha chains and around 13% for beta chains. Additional single-cell paired TCR alpha and beta sequencing was considered necessary to confirm, at a functional level, the hypothesis that regional TCRs recognize regional mutations. The count of ubiquitous expanded TCRs correlated with the count of ubiquitous nonsynonymous mutations, and the count of regional expanded TCRs correlated with the count of regional nonsynonymous mutations. A correlation was observed between the number of expanded intratumoral alpha and beta TCRs and the tumor nonsynonymous mutation count.

The library came from 5' RACE. Sequencing was carried out with a NextSeq 500. In the TCR library protocol, a unique molecular identifier was attached to each TCR cDNA molecule so that PCR and sequencing errors could be corrected. As for how the authors treated the data: TCR identification, UMI-based error correction and CDR3 extraction were all carried out with Decombinator tools. Expanded TCRs were defined as those above a frequency of 2 per 1,000, corresponding to the top 1% of the tumor frequency distribution. Expanded tumor TCRs statistically deemed absent (corrected P<0.05) from at least one tumor region were classed as regional, and all other expanded tumor TCRs were classed as ubiquitous. Renyi diversity was computed with the R vegan package after each repertoire had been subsampled 100 times to 5,000 TCRs. CDR3 similarity networks were constructed using string-kernel similarity of amino acid triplets, with links drawn between CDR3s whose pairwise similarity was above 0.82. In TCRdb, the public reads were trimmed at Q25 with fastp and aligned with MiXCR, with productive beta chains retained. Identical CDR3 protein sequences are pooled into one entry, listed with their most common genes and DNA. TCRdb, not the authors, supplied the V and J calls. The sample data list some 610 distinct CDR3 sequences, and roughly 85% of these were observed just once. The top ten hold around 23% of the sample.

The sample's time point label is to be understood as: sample taken at primary tumor resection. Samples were obtained from about 69 patients with early-stage, untreated non-small cell lung cancer from the lung TRACERx cohort. For TCR sequencing, whole RNA was extracted from tumor and nontumor lung tissue, or from cryopreserved PBMC samples, and no cell sorting was done. A patient was chosen for TCR sequencing only when enough RNA was available from at least two tumor regions. Tumor and adjacent nontumor lung specimens were reviewed by a lung pathologist before selection. About this clonotype: There is no known antigen for this receptor. Per-base quality was not reported, and no clone a single base away is much larger than it. This beta chain represents an off-target read in a library built for alpha chains; its size is of limited meaning.

The sequence derives from a female donor with early-stage non-small cell lung cancer. This specimen consisted of lung tumor tissue, obtained at surgery.

The nucleotide sequence reads as follows: TGCAGTGCTAGAGAGAACCAGGGGGCGCAAACTGAAGCTTTCTTT. This encodes CSARENQGAQTEAFF. The chain is encoded by TRBV20-1 joined to TRBJ1-1; 8 central nucleotides agree with TRBD1. From a lookup of the germline V gene (reference sequence), CDR1 and CDR2 are DFQATT and SNEGSKA. V ends up 0 bases short and J 5 bases short, with an unmatched junction base count of 8. The CDR3 has 15 amino acids, counting the end cysteine and phenylalanine. Only the CDR3 part of the read is kept: 45 bases, read in frame from the first base.